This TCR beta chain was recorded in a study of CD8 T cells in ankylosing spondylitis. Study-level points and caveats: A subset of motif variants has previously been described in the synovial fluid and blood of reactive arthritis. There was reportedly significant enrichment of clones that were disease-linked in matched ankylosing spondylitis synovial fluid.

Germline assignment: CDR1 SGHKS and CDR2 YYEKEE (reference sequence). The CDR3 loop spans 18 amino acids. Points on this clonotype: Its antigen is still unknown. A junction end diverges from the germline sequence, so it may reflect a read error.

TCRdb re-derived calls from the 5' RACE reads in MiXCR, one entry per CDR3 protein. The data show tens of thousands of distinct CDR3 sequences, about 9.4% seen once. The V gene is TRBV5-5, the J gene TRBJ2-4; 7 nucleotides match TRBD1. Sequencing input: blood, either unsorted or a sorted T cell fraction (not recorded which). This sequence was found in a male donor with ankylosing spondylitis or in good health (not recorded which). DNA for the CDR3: TGTGCCATGAGCCCTAGTTGGGCGACAGGGTTTGCCAAAGACATTCAGTACTTC. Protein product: CAMSPSWATGFAKDIQYF.